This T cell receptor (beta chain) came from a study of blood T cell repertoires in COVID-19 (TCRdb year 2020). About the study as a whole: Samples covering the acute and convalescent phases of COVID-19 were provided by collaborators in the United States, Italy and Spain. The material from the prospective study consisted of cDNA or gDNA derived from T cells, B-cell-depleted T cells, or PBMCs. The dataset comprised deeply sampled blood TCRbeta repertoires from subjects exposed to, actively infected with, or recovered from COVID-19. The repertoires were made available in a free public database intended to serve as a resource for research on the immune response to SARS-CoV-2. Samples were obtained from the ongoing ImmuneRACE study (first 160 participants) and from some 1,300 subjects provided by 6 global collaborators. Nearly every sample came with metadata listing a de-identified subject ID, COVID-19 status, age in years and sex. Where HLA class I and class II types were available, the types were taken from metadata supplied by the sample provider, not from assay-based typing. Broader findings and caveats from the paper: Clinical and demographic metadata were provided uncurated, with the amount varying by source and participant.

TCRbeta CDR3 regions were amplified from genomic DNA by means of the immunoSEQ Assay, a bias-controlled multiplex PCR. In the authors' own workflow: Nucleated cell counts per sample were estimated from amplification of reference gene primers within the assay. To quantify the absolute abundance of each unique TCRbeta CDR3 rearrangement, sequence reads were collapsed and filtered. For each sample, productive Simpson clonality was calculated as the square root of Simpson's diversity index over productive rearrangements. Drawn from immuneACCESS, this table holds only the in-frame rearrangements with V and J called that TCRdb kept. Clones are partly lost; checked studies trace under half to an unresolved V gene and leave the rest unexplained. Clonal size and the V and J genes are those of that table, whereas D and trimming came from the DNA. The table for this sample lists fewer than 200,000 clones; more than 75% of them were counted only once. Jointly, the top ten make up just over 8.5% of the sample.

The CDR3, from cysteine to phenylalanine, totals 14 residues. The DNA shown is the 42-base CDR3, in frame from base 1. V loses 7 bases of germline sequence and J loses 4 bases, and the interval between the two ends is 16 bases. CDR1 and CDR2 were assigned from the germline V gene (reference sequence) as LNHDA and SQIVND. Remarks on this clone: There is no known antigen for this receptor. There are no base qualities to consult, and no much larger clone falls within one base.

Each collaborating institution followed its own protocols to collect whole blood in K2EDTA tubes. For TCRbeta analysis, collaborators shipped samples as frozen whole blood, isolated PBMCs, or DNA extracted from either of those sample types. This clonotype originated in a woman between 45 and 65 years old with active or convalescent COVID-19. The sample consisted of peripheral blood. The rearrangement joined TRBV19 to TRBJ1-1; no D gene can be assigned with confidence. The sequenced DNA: TGTGCCAGTATAGAGGAGGGAAGCGGCACTGAAGCTTTCTTT. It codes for CASIEEGSGTEAFF.